The sequence of this T cell receptor beta chain was determined in a study of somatic mutations in cytotoxic T cells in rheumatoid arthritis. Across the study: Including V beta1+ cells that were sequenced for TCRB, some T-cell populations stained with V beta antibodies were flow-sorted at nearly 100% purity. Overall study findings and caveats: Measurement of CD8+ T-cell clonality revealed no significant difference between rheumatoid arthritis patients and age-matched healthy controls. The study found CD8+ clonality increased with age in rheumatoid arthritis patients, not healthy controls.

Trimming took off 5 bases at V and 0 bases at J, with 11 bases between the two ends. Germline loops: CDR1 SQVTM, CDR2 ANQGSEA. The CDR3 is 13 amino acids. As concerns this clone: Its cognate antigen is unknown.

Generated by immunoSEQ multiplex PCR, the TCRdb table keeps only in-frame clones and is missing some. In the table there are some 15,000 clones, roughly three quarters of which are singletons. The chain joins TRBV29-1 to TRBJ2-7; D possibly uses TRBD1 or TRBD2 (5 bases each). This receptor was taken from an adult with rheumatoid arthritis. The sequencing sample was made of CD8+ T cells sorted from blood. The CDR3 sequence is CSVRDEDSYEQYF. The CDR3 region has the DNA TGCAGCGTTCGGGACGAGGACTCCTACGAGCAGTACTTC.